This T cell receptor beta chain was obtained from a study of T cell responses to AZD1222 COVID-19 vaccine. Only in-frame clones appear in the TCRdb table, and some are missing; sequencing was by immunoSEQ multiplex PCR. The data show 120,000 to 150,000 clones, with about 90% seen just once and 4% to 6% held by the top ten. The V gene's germline CDR1 is SGHTA and CDR2 FQGNSA. V was shortened by 5 bases and J by 3 bases, with 16 bases between the two germline ends. The CDR3 is made up of 15 amino acids. The TCR was taken from an adult in good health. The chain has TRBV7-2 and TRBJ1-2; perhaps TRBD1 as D (6 bases). Source: peripheral blood, taken on day 0 of AZD1222 vaccination. Here the CDR3 DNA reads TGTGCCAGCAGCACCCACAGGGTAGGGTACTATGGCTACACCTTC. Residues: CASSTHRVGYYGYTF.